Given below is one TCR beta chain in context. The specificity of this receptor is unknown. No much larger clone exists at a distance of one base, and base qualities are not known. As encoded in the germline V gene (reference sequence), CDR1 is LNHDA while CDR2 is SQIVND. From cysteine to phenylalanine, the CDR3 is 15 amino acids long. Here the CDR3 DNA is all that survives: 45 bases in frame from base 1. V lost 2 bases and J lost 1 base; the stretch between them is 11 bases long. The record originates from a study of T cell responses to AZD1222 COVID-19 vaccine (dated by TCRdb to about 2021). Turning to the overall study: AZD1222 recipients with second doses at about 4 weeks or about 12 weeks were pooled, because spike-specific TCR depth and breadth did not differ between schedules. A total of 233 trial participants underwent TCR sequencing, of whom approximately 200 had received two doses of AZD1222 and about 25 had received two doses of the MenACWY control vaccine. Trial participants were enrolled into age subgroups of 18-55, 56-69 and 70-plus years, which contained about 150, 27 and 61 TCR-sequenced participants, respectively.

This specimen's time point label, interpreted: baseline before first vaccination. Vaccinee samples came from UK trials COV001 and COV002, including a single-blind randomized controlled phase 2/3 trial of AZD1222 (ChAdOx1 nCoV-19) in healthy adults. For TCRbeta chain sequencing, PBMC samples from trial participants were taken at day 0 and at day 28 after the second dose. Points the paper makes about the study in general: Participants were mostly white British, with more females than males. The authors suggested clonal diversity may have been underestimated. Conclusions about previously exposed vaccinees are limited, since just a handful of AZD1222 recipients were seropositive for SARS-CoV-2 at baseline. Spike-specific TCR breadth and depth rose significantly after two AZD1222 doses compared with day 0 and with MenACWY recipients. In the small 56-69-year group, the increase in depth fell short of significance, most likely because of low power. No day 14 peak-response samples were available, so repertoires were characterized only after the peak T cell response. The vaccine-associated CD4 TCRs covered the entire spike protein, and the dominant responses fell in regions 160-218 and 743-854. Epitopes outside the regions mutated in the B.1.351 and B.1.1.7 variants were reportedly recognized by nearly half of the unique spike-specific TCRs.

The CDR3 regions of human TCRbeta chains were analyzed by immunosequencing. As for how the authors treated the data: Repertoire TCRs were matched against a reference library of SARS-CoV-2-specific TCRs generated with the MIRA antigen-specificity platform. Breadth meant the fraction of unique TCRs that were SARS-CoV-2-associated, whereas depth meant the fraction of total T cells that were SARS-CoV-2-associated. Using the MIRA data, every spike-specific TCR was mapped to the spike region that the TCR reacted to and assigned to either a CD4 or a CD8 class. Log10-transformed breadth and depth values were compared by one-way ANOVA with Sidak's multiple comparisons tests. The immuneACCESS repertoire file appears here via TCRdb, limited to in-frame rearrangements. These files lack a portion of the clones; in checked studies, under half of the deficit traces to unresolved V genes, and the cause of the others is not known. Clonal size and the V and J genes are those of that table, whereas D and trimming came from the DNA. The sample contains approximately 46,000 clones, about 83% of them found a single time. The ten largest make up around 7% of the sample.

Sequencing was performed on peripheral blood, taken on day 0 of AZD1222 vaccination. This chain joins TRBV19 to TRBJ1-2; no D segment can be confidently identified. This clonotype was sampled from an adult in good health. The DNA sequence reads TGTGCCAGTAGTATACCCCCCACGGGTAACTATGGCTACACCTTC. Its protein reads: CASSIPPTGNYGYTF.